The sequence of this TCR beta chain was determined in a study of T cells after yellow fever vaccination (dated by TCRdb to the late 2010s). About the study as a whole: Libraries from fractions with low cell numbers were prepared with the SMART-Seq v4 Ultra Low Input RNA kit. To follow T-cell clones before and after both primary and booster YFV17D yellow fever vaccination, bulk TCR alpha and beta repertoires underwent longitudinal sequencing. The cohort comprised two healthy male donors, one aged 18 to 29 and one aged 30 to 39 years. Bulk PBMC replicates and cell subsets were isolated from blood drawn at multiple timepoints before and after both primary and secondary immunization.

TCR cDNA was made using 5'RACE template switching, a step that added a universal primer site and unique molecular identifiers. cDNA synthesis was primed from both the TCR alpha and TCR beta constant segments. Library amplification involved two PCR steps, and the second step added sample barcodes and sequencing adapters. Libraries were sequenced on Illumina HiSeq 2500 (2x100 bp) or NovaSeq (2x150 bp). The paper's data handling went like this. MIGEC was used to demultiplex reads and collapse the reads into UMI consensus sequences, and MiXCR was used for V(D)J alignment. Vaccine-responding clonotypes were identified with edgeR using replicate PBMC samples, with FDR below 0.01 and a log2 fold change above 5 up to day 15 being required. Bulk clonotypes were assigned CD4 or CD8 identity according to which sequenced CD4 or CD8 repertoire held them at higher abundance. TCRdb itself trimmed the public reads at Q25 with fastp, ran MiXCR and retained productive beta chains. Each CDR3 protein appears once, grouped with its most common genes and DNA. TCRdb assigned the V and J calls; the authors' analysis was not used. For this sample the table gives hundreds of thousands of distinct CDR3 sequences, of which under 25% were detected only once. About 13% of the sample belongs to the ten largest clones.

Based on the germline V gene, the CDR1 and CDR2 sequences are MNHEY and SVGAGI. Including cysteine and phenylalanine, the CDR3 has 13 amino acids. Just the 39-base CDR3 DNA is kept, in frame starting at base 1. The treatment or condition tag for this specimen amounts to: live attenuated yellow fever vaccine strain. At every blood-draw timepoint, two biological replicates of bulk PBMCs were collected. PBMCs were isolated from peripheral blood using a standard Ficoll-Paque protocol. TriZol was used to extract RNA from bulk PBMCs, from CD4 and CD8 fractions, and from dextramer-positive and dextramer-negative fractions. The paper as a whole reports these results and caveats: Most clones expanded after primary vaccination were re-detected after the booster (about 95% of CD4 and roughly 87% of CD8), suggesting broad memory maintenance. Only a couple of donors were included in the study, so the extent to which the findings can be generalized is limited. Computational filtering was required because FACS-sorted repertoires could contain abundant contaminating clonotypes from the bulk population. A small share of clonotypes occurred in both CD4 and CD8 compartments, likely arising from convergent recombination. Compared with the primary T-cell response, the secondary T-cell response was weaker but faster, peaking on day 5 rather than day 15.

This clonotype was seen a few times. Its antigen remains unidentified. Germline is not matched at one junction end, which may reflect a read error. The TCR sequence derives from a man between 25 and 39 years old who received the YFV17D yellow fever vaccine. The rearrangement joined TRBV6-5 to TRBJ2-5; 9 bases in the middle match TRBD1. Here the sequenced sample was PBMCs, taken 15 days after the yellow fever booster vaccination. The CDR3 corresponds to CASSSGTGFTQNF. Here is the DNA: TGTGCCAGCAGTTCAGGGACAGGGTTCACCCAGAACTTC.